This is a list of T cell receptor beta chains from one sample in a study of molecular identifiers for immune sequencing clone quantification. MiXCR, applied by TCRdb to the PCR reads, yields one record per CDR3 protein. Of 100,000 or so distinct CDR3 sequences in the sample, 36% were seen once. Sequencing was done on a sample of naive CD8+ T cells from blood, with Jurkat cell RNA spiked in. These receptors came from a human donor in good health. Some libraries in this study had Jurkat cell RNA spiked in. Both conserved end residues are part of each CDR3. Each record gives: clone size, J gene, V gene, D gene, CDR3 protein, CDR3 DNA. D genes are given only for firm matches. The size field is filled for only some rows; it gives once, few, many or a size class.

abundance: -; j_gene: TRBJ2-1; v_gene: TRBV10-2; d_gene: -; CDR3aa: CASSESVVLNEQFF; CDR3nt: TGCGCCAGCAGTGAGTCGGTAGTTCTGAATGAGCAGTTCTTC
abundance: -; j_gene: TRBJ2-3; v_gene: TRBV27; d_gene: -; CDR3aa: CASSYGTSTDTQYF; CDR3nt: TGTGCCAGCAGTTACGGGACTAGCACAGATACGCAGTATTTT
abundance: -; j_gene: TRBJ2-3; v_gene: TRBV12-3/TRBV12-4; d_gene: -; CDR3aa: CASSLDEGTQYF; CDR3nt: TGTGCCAGCAGTTTAGATGAAGGTACGCAGTATTTT
abundance: -; j_gene: TRBJ2-5; v_gene: TRBV29-1; d_gene: -; CDR3aa: CSVEKGDGGEPQYF; CDR3nt: TGCAGCGTTGAAAAGGGGGATGGCGGAGAGCCCCAGTACTTC
abundance: many; j_gene: TRBJ1-1; v_gene: TRBV29-1; d_gene: -; CDR3aa: CSWSRATEAFF; CDR3nt: TGCAGCTGGTCCAGGGCTACTGAAGCTTTCTTT
abundance: -; j_gene: TRBJ2-3; v_gene: TRBV5-8; d_gene: -; CDR3aa: CAAPRPDTDTQYF; CDR3nt: TGTGCCGCACCCAGACCAGACACAGATACGCAGTATTTT
abundance: few; j_gene: TRBJ2-3; v_gene: TRBV4-3; d_gene: TRBD2; CDR3aa: CASSQGTSGFTDTQYF; CDR3nt: TGCGCCAGCAGCCAAGGGACTAGCGGATTCACAGATACGCAGTATTTT
abundance: -; j_gene: TRBJ1-5; v_gene: TRBV20-1; d_gene: -; CDR3aa: CSAPGEGSNQPQQF; CDR3nt: TGCAGTGCACCCGGAGAGGGTAGCAATCAGCCCCAGCAATTT
abundance: -; j_gene: TRBJ2-7; v_gene: TRBV28; d_gene: -; CDR3aa: CASSAQPGRVPYEQYF; CDR3nt: TGTGCCAGCAGTGCTCAACCGGGACGGGTTCCCTACGAGCAGTACTTC
abundance: few; j_gene: TRBJ2-1; v_gene: TRBV4-2; d_gene: TRBD1; CDR3aa: CASSQATGTGTVEQFF; CDR3nt: TGTGCCAGCAGCCAAGCAACCGGGACAGGGACTGTTGAGCAGTTCTTC
abundance: once; j_gene: TRBJ1-5; v_gene: TRBV10-3; d_gene: -; CDR3aa: CATYNGGPDLNQPQHF; CDR3nt: TGTGCCACCTACAATGGGGGGCCAGACTTGAATCAGCCCCAGCATTTT
abundance: few; j_gene: TRBJ2-7; v_gene: TRBV12-3/TRBV12-4; d_gene: -; CDR3aa: CASSWGSYEQYF; CDR3nt: TGTGCCAGCAGTTGGGGTTCCTACGAGCAGTACTTC
abundance: -; j_gene: TRBJ1-5; v_gene: TRBV28; d_gene: -; CDR3aa: CASALGPIKQPQHF; CDR3nt: TGTGCCAGCGCCTTGGGACCTATCAAACAGCCCCAGCATTTT
abundance: many; j_gene: TRBJ2-7; v_gene: TRBV29-1; d_gene: -; CDR3aa: CSVEETSGTLYEQYF; CDR3nt: TGCAGCGTTGAAGAAACCTCCGGGACACTCTACGAGCAGTACTTC
abundance: -; j_gene: TRBJ1-6; v_gene: TRBV6-5; d_gene: TRBD1; CDR3aa: CASSYLDRGRDNSPLHF; CDR3nt: TGTGCCAGCAGTTACTTAGACAGGGGGCGCGATAATTCACCCCTCCACTTT
abundance: -; j_gene: TRBJ1-5; v_gene: TRBV5-6; d_gene: -; CDR3aa: CASSDGGPGNQPQQF; CDR3nt: TGTGCCAGCAGTGATGGGGGCCCGGGCAATCAGCCCCAGCAATTT
abundance: -; j_gene: TRBJ2-7; v_gene: TRBV20-1; d_gene: -; CDR3aa: CSVATQPFNYEQYF; CDR3nt: TGCAGTGTTGCCACCCAACCGTTCAACTACGAGCAGTACTTC
abundance: -; j_gene: TRBJ2-1; v_gene: TRBV4-1; d_gene: TRBD2; CDR3aa: CASSQAGLAFNEQLF; CDR3nt: TGCGCCAGCAGCCAGGCGGGACTAGCGTTCAATGAGCAGCTCTTC
abundance: -; j_gene: TRBJ1-1; v_gene: TRBV7-8; d_gene: TRBD1; CDR3aa: CASSLFRDRIAVGMNTEAFF; CDR3nt: TGTGCCAGCAGCCTATTCCGGGACAGGATAGCCGTGGGGATGAACACTGAAGCTTTCTTT
abundance: -; j_gene: TRBJ2-7; v_gene: TRBV2; d_gene: -; CDR3aa: CASCRASAYEQYF; CDR3nt: TGTGCCAGCTGTCGTGCTAGCGCCTACGAGCAGTACTTC
abundance: few; j_gene: TRBJ2-2; v_gene: TRBV5-8; d_gene: -; CDR3aa: CASSFSLGRSGELFF; CDR3nt: TGTGCCAGCAGCTTTAGCCTGGGGAGATCGGGGGAGCTGTTTTTT
abundance: few; j_gene: TRBJ2-7; v_gene: TRBV6-6; d_gene: -; CDR3aa: CASSYSQGSRSNEQYF; CDR3nt: TGTGCCAGCAGTTACTCGCAGGGGTCTAGGAGCAACGAGCAGTACTTC
abundance: few; j_gene: TRBJ2-3; v_gene: TRBV12-3/TRBV12-4; d_gene: -; CDR3aa: CASSPFIQGRGTDTQYF; CDR3nt: TGTGCCAGCAGCCCCTTCATACAGGGTAGGGGGACAGATACGCAGTATTTT
abundance: many; j_gene: TRBJ2-6; v_gene: TRBV5-1; d_gene: TRBD1; CDR3aa: CASSLALTGTMSSRGSGANVLTF; CDR3nt: TGCGCCAGCAGCTTGGCGCTGACAGGGACCATGTCCTCGAGGGGCTCTGGGGCCAACGTCCTGACTTTC
abundance: many; j_gene: TRBJ2-5; v_gene: TRBV18; d_gene: TRBD2; CDR3aa: CASSTSSTSGALFQETQYF; CDR3nt: TGTGCCAGCTCAACCAGTTCAACTAGCGGGGCCTTATTCCAAGAGACCCAGTACTTC
abundance: -; j_gene: TRBJ2-3; v_gene: TRBV7-3; d_gene: -; CDR3aa: CASSPVVTDTQYF; CDR3nt: TGTGCCAGCAGCCCCGTAGTCACAGATACGCAGTATTTT
abundance: -; j_gene: TRBJ2-3; v_gene: TRBV4-1; d_gene: TRBD1; CDR3aa: CASSQVPGQPSTDTQYF; CDR3nt: TGCGCCAGCAGCCAAGTGCCGGGACAGCCGAGCACAGATACGCAGTATTTT
abundance: many; j_gene: TRBJ2-7; v_gene: TRBV7-2; d_gene: TRBD2; CDR3aa: CASSSILAGSYEQYF; CDR3nt: TGTGCCAGCAGCTCCATACTAGCGGGAAGCTACGAGCAGTACTTC
abundance: few; j_gene: TRBJ1-6; v_gene: TRBV7-9; d_gene: -; CDR3aa: CASSLPGPYNSPLHF; CDR3nt: TGTGCCAGCAGCTTACCTGGACCCTATAATTCACCCCTCCACTTT
abundance: few; j_gene: TRBJ2-7; v_gene: TRBV27; d_gene: TRBD1; CDR3aa: CASLGTGVYEQYF; CDR3nt: TGTGCCAGCCTCGGGACAGGGGTCTACGAGCAGTACTTC
abundance: -; j_gene: TRBJ2-7; v_gene: TRBV4-2; d_gene: -; CDR3aa: CASSQETSYEQYF; CDR3nt: TGTGCCAGCAGCCAAGAAACTAGCTACGAGCAGTACTTC
abundance: many; j_gene: TRBJ2-1; v_gene: TRBV2; d_gene: -; CDR3aa: CASMKYGNEQFF; CDR3nt: TGTGCCAGCATGAAGTACGGCAATGAGCAGTTCTTC
abundance: -; j_gene: TRBJ2-7; v_gene: TRBV2; d_gene: TRBD1; CDR3aa: CASSDTAGGWNEQYF; CDR3nt: TGTGCCAGCAGTGATACGGCAGGGGGTTGGAACGAGCAGTACTTC
abundance: many; j_gene: TRBJ2-3; v_gene: TRBV10-3; d_gene: -; CDR3aa: CAISELETDTQYF; CDR3nt: TGTGCCATCAGTGAACTAGAAACAGATACGCAGTATTTT
abundance: many; j_gene: TRBJ2-1; v_gene: TRBV29-1; d_gene: -; CDR3aa: CSVGDPYNEQFF; CDR3nt: TGCAGCGTTGGGGATCCCTACAATGAGCAGTTCTTC
abundance: -; j_gene: TRBJ2-3; v_gene: TRBV6-5; d_gene: TRBD1; CDR3aa: CASRYADRVADTQYF; CDR3nt: TGTGCCAGCAGATACGCAGACAGGGTTGCAGATACGCAGTATTTT
abundance: many; j_gene: TRBJ2-5; v_gene: TRBV11-2; d_gene: -; CDR3aa: CASSLGAATQYF; CDR3nt: TGTGCCAGCAGCTTGGGGGCAGCGACCCAGTACTTC
abundance: -; j_gene: TRBJ2-7; v_gene: TRBV6-6; d_gene: TRBD1; CDR3aa: CASRGGTATTYEQYF; CDR3nt: TGTGCCAGCAGAGGTGGGACAGCTACTACCTACGAGCAGTACTTC
abundance: -; j_gene: TRBJ2-2; v_gene: TRBV25-1; d_gene: TRBD1; CDR3aa: CASKPGTGGAGGELFF; CDR3nt: TGTGCCAGCAAACCCGGGACAGGGGGCGCGGGCGGGGAGCTGTTTTTT
abundance: once; j_gene: TRBJ2-7; v_gene: TRBV24-1; d_gene: -; CDR3aa: CATSDTGFEQYF; CDR3nt: TGTGCCACCAGTGATACCGGGTTCGAGCAGTACTTC
abundance: -; j_gene: TRBJ2-2; v_gene: TRBV11-2; d_gene: -; CDR3aa: CASSPPGGVGPEKTGEQFF; CDR3nt: TGTGCCAGCAGCCCCCCAGGCGGAGTCGGGCCGGAGAAGACCGGGGAGCAGTTTTTT
abundance: -; j_gene: TRBJ1-5; v_gene: TRBV2; d_gene: -; CDR3aa: CASRGGIYSNQPQHF; CDR3nt: TGTGCCAGCAGGGGAGGCATCTATAGCAATCAGCCCCAGCATTTT
abundance: few; j_gene: TRBJ2-7; v_gene: TRBV6-2/TRBV6-3; d_gene: TRBD1; CDR3aa: CASTDRGSDEQYF; CDR3nt: TGTGCCAGCACCGACAGGGGGTCAGACGAGCAGTACTTC
abundance: once; j_gene: TRBJ2-7; v_gene: TRBV20-1; d_gene: TRBD1; CDR3aa: CSARDPLGQGTLYEQYF; CDR3nt: TGCAGTGCTAGAGATCCATTGGGACAGGGTACCCTCTACGAGCAGTACTTC
abundance: few; j_gene: TRBJ1-1; v_gene: TRBV6-1; d_gene: TRBD1; CDR3aa: CASSGRQGFTEAFF; CDR3nt: TGTGCCAGCAGTGGGAGACAGGGTTTCACTGAAGCTTTCTTT
abundance: many; j_gene: TRBJ2-7; v_gene: TRBV4-2; d_gene: TRBD2; CDR3aa: CASSQSSSGSTYEQYF; CDR3nt: TGTGCCAGCAGCCAATCTTCTAGCGGGAGTACTTACGAGCAGTACTTC
abundance: -; j_gene: TRBJ2-5; v_gene: TRBV6-6; d_gene: TRBD1; CDR3aa: CASRVRGPQETQYF; CDR3nt: TGTGCCAGCCGGGTCAGGGGGCCGCAAGAGACCCAGTACTTC
abundance: -; j_gene: TRBJ2-1; v_gene: TRBV7-2; d_gene: -; CDR3aa: CASSLAGGHEQFF; CDR3nt: TGTGCCAGCAGCTTAGCGGGCGGCCATGAGCAGTTCTTC
abundance: few; j_gene: TRBJ2-3; v_gene: TRBV27; d_gene: -; CDR3aa: CASRPSVDTQYF; CDR3nt: TGTGCCAGCAGACCTAGTGTAGATACGCAGTATTTT
abundance: few; j_gene: TRBJ1-5; v_gene: TRBV27; d_gene: TRBD1; CDR3aa: CASSQTGVGQPQHF; CDR3nt: TGTGCCAGCAGTCAGACAGGGGTTGGCCAGCCCCAGCATTTT
abundance: many; j_gene: TRBJ1-4; v_gene: TRBV5-4; d_gene: -; CDR3aa: CASSLVPSEEKLFF; CDR3nt: TGTGCCAGCAGCTTAGTCCCATCCGAGGAAAAACTGTTTTTT
abundance: few; j_gene: TRBJ2-5; v_gene: TRBV6-1; d_gene: -; CDR3aa: CASSEGGLKIQETQYF; CDR3nt: TGTGCCAGCAGTGAAGGGGGACTTAAGATACAAGAGACCCAGTACTTC
abundance: few; j_gene: TRBJ2-3; v_gene: TRBV4-2; d_gene: TRBD2; CDR3aa: CASSLRAGGGDTQYF; CDR3nt: TGTGCCAGCAGCCTTAGGGCGGGAGGTGGAGATACGCAGTATTTT
abundance: -; j_gene: TRBJ2-1; v_gene: TRBV7-6; d_gene: TRBD2; CDR3aa: CASSFSTSEHNEQFF; CDR3nt: TGTGCCAGCAGCTTCTCCACTAGCGAGCACAATGAGCAGTTCTTC
abundance: few; j_gene: TRBJ2-7; v_gene: TRBV27; d_gene: TRBD1; CDR3aa: CAGRTSGQMSSYEQYF; CDR3nt: TGTGCCGGAAGAACCTCGGGACAGATGAGCTCCTACGAGCAGTACTTC